The 5 T cell receptor beta chains in this list originate from one sample, sequenced in a study of T cell changes during pregnancy in multiple sclerosis. Clones were sequenced by immunoSEQ multiplex PCR, and TCRdb holds only the in-frame ones, with some missing. Seen here are tens of thousands of clones, just over 85% observed once, and the top ten hold over 0.95%. This material consisted of CD4+ T cells from peripheral blood mononuclear cells, taken in the second trimester of pregnancy. All receptors derive from a female donor with multiple sclerosis, enrolled in a pregnancy study.

DNA of the CDR3: TGTGCCAGCAGCCTGACAGGCAATCAGCCCCAGCATTTT. Translated: CASSLTGNQPQHF. The V and J genes are TRBV5-6 and TRBJ1-5; possibly TRBD1 for D (5 bases). CDR1 is SGHDT and CDR2 is YYEEEE in the germline V gene. Deletions cut 4 bases from V and 2 bases from J, with 7 bases between. This CDR3 comprises 13 residues. The full variable domain, its missing parts supplied by reference TRBV5-6 and TRBJ1-5, is DAGVTQSPTHLIKTRGQQVTLRCSPKSGHDTVSWYQQALGQGPQFIFQYYEEEERQRGNFPDRFSGHQFPNYSSELNVNALLLGDSALYLCASSLTGNQPQHFGDGTRLSIL.

The chain links TRBV21-1 to TRBJ2-1; the table's TRBD1 call for D was not verified on the DNA. TRBV21-1 is annotated as a pseudogene. The CDR3 consists of 15 residues. The CDR3 DNA reads as TGTGCCAGCAGCACGACAGGGGATTCCTACAATGAGCAGTTCTTC. Protein product: CASSTTGDSYNEQFF.

This clone was seen once. The rearrangement joins TRBV7-2 to TRBJ2-1; no firm D call. This CDR3 comprises 11 residues. Germline V gene sequence: CDR1 SGHTA, CDR2 FQGNSA. Trimming pared 4 bases from V and 10 bases from J, leaving 8 bases between. CDR3 DNA: TGTGCCAGCAGCTACAATATCGAGCAGTTCTTC. Translation: CASSYNIEQFF.

This rearrangement joins TRBV4-3 to TRBJ2-1; D is undetermined. The germline CDR1 and CDR2 sequences are LGHNA and YSLEER. V was clipped by 0 bases and J by 0 bases, with 15 bases between them. The CDR3 totals 18 residues. CDR3 sequence: CASSQEVSPSSSYNEQFF. The CDR3 DNA reads TGCGCCAGCAGCCAAGAGGTCTCACCCTCTAGCTCCTACAATGAGCAGTTCTTC.

The chain carries TRBV5-1 and TRBJ1-6; tentatively, D is TRBD1 (6 bases). The V gene's germline CDR1 is SGHRS and CDR2 YFSETQ. V lost 1 base and J lost 5, with 13 bases in between. This CDR3 contains 16 residues. CDR3 sequence (DNA): TGCGCCAGCAGCTTGAGTTGGGGGCTCAATAATTCACCCCTCCACTTT. Its translation is CASSLSWGLNNSPLHF.